This TCR beta chain was recorded in a study of T cells of healthy individuals. This clonotype was picked up a small number of times. One entry per CDR3 protein results from TCRdb running MiXCR on the 5' RACE reads. The sample lists around 83,000 distinct CDR3 sequences, 5% occurring once. CDR1 and CDR2 from the germline V gene are DFQATT and SNEGSKA (reference sequence). There are 12 residues in the CDR3. Trimming stripped 1 base from V and 5 bases from J, with 8 bases between. This sequence was found in a female donor in good health. The genes are TRBV20-1 and TRBJ2-5; D is uncertain. The CDR3 protein is CSARVGLETQYF. CDR3 DNA sequence: TGCAGTGCTAGAGTGGGATTGGAGACCCAGTACTTC.